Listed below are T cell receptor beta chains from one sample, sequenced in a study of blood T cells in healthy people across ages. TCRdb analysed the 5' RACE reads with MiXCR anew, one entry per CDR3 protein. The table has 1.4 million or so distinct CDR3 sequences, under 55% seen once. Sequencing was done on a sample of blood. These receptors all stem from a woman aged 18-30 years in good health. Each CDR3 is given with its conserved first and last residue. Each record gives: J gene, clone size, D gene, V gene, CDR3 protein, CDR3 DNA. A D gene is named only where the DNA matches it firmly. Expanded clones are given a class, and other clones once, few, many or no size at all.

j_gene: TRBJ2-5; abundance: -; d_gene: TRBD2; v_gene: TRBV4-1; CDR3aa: CASSPNERERGREQYF; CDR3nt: TGCGCCAGCAGCCCTAACGAGCGGGAGAGGGGTCGGGAGCAGTACTTC
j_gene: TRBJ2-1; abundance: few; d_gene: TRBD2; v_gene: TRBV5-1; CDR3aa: CASSLTSGGESSYNEQFF; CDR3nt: TGCGCCAGCAGCTTGACTAGCGGGGGGGAGAGCTCCTACAATGAGCAGTTCTTC
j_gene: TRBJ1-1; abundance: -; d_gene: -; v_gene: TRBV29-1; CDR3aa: CSVDDWVGEAFF; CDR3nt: TGCAGCGTTGATGATTGGGTAGGTGAAGCTTTCTTT
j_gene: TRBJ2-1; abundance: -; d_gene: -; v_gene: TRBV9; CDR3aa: CASSPRQDFYNEQFF; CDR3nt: TGTGCCAGCAGCCCACGACAGGATTTCTACAATGAGCAGTTCTTC
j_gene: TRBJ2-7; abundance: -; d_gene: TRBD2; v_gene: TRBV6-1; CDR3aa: CASSKGLAGTYNEQYF; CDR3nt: TGTGCCAGCAGTAAGGGACTAGCGGGAACCTACAATGAGCAGTACTTC
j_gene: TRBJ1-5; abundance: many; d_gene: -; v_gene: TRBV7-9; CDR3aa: CASSLGLSNQPQHF; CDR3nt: TGTGCCAGCAGCTTAGGTCTGAGCAATCAGCCCCAGCATTTT
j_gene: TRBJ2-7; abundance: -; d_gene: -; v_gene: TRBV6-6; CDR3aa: CASSDIAIVEQYF; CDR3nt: TGTGCCAGCAGTGACATAGCGATAGTCGAGCAGTACTTC
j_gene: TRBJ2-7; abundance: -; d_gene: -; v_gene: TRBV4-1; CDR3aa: CASSQDWPAIVTYEQYF; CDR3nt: TGCGCCAGCAGCCAAGATTGGCCGGCAATTGTGACCTACGAGCAGTACTTC
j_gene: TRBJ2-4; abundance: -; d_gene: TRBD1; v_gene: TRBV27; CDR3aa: CASSLSTGVGIQYF; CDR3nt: TGTGCCAGCAGTTTGTCGACAGGGGTGGGCATTCAGTACTTC
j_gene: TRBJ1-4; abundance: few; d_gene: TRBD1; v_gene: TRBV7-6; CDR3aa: CASSTTGGSEKLFF; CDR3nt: TGTGCCAGCAGCACTACAGGGGGCAGCGAAAAACTGTTTTTT
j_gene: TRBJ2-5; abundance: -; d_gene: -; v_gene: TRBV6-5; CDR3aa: CASSYGRGLGSETQYF; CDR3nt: TGTGCCAGCAGTTACGGAAGGGGCCTGGGGAGCGAGACCCAGTACTTC
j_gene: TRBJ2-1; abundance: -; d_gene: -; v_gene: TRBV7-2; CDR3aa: CASNVDPYNEQFF; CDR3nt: TGTGCCAGCAACGTAGACCCGTACAATGAGCAGTTCTTC
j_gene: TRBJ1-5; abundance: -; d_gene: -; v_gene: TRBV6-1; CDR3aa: CASSEAPRLSNQPQHF; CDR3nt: TGTGCCAGCAGTGAAGCGCCCAGACTTAGCAATCAGCCCCAGCATTTT
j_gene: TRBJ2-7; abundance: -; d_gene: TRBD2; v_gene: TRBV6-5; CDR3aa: CASSFMRGSSYEQYF; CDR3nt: TGTGCCAGCAGTTTCATGCGGGGGAGCTCCTACGAGCAGTACTTC
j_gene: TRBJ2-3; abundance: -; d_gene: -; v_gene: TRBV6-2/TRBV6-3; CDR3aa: CASAVVDTQYF; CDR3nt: TGTGCCAGCGCCGTTGTAGATACGCAGTATTTT
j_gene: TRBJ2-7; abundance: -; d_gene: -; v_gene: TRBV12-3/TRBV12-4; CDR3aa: CASSPNWGRIADSYEQYF; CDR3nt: TGTGCCAGCAGTCCAAATTGGGGGAGGATCGCGGATTCCTACGAGCAGTACTTC
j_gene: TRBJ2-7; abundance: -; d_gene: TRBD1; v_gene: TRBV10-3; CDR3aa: CAISEPQDRVLDEQYF; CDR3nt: TGTGCCATCAGTGAACCCCAGGACAGGGTTTTGGACGAGCAGTACTTC
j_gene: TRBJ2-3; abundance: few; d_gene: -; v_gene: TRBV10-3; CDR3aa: CAIRTSTDTQYF; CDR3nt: TGTGCCATCAGGACAAGCACAGATACGCAGTATTTT
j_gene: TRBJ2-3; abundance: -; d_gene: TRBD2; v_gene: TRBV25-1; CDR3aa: CASRGPSGRDTQYF; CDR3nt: TGTGCCAGCAGGGGTCCCAGCGGGAGGGATACGCAGTATTTT
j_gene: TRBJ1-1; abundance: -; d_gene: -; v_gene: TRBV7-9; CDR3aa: CASRGPGGEAFF; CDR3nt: TGTGCCAGCAGGGGGCCCGGAGGTGAAGCTTTCTTT
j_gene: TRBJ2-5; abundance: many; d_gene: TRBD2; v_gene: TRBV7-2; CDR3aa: CASSLVIASGGAGETQYF; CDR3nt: TGTGCCAGCAGCTTAGTCATTGCTAGCGGGGGGGCCGGAGAGACCCAGTACTTC
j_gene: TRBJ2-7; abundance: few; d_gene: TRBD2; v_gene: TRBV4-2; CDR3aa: CASSQLPGTSGKSYEQYF; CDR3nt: TGTGCCAGCAGCCAATTACCCGGGACTAGCGGTAAATCCTACGAGCAGTACTTC
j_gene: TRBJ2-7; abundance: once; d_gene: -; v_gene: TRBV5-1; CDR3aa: CASSLELGSSYEQYF; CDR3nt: TGCGCCAGCAGCTTGGAACTGGGAAGCTCCTACGAGCAGTACTTC
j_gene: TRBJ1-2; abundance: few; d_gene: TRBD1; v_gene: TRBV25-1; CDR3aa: CASSGDSLGYGYTF; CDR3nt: TGTGCCAGCAGTGGGGACAGCCTTGGGTATGGCTACACCTTC
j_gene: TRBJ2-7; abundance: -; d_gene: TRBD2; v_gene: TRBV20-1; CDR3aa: CSVSSGGMYEQYF; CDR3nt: TGCAGTGTTAGTAGCGGGGGAATGTACGAGCAGTACTTC
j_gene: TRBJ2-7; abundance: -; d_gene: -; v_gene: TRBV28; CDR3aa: CVSVAGDRYEQYF; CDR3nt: TGTGTCTCCGTGGCAGGGGATAGGTACGAGCAGTACTTC
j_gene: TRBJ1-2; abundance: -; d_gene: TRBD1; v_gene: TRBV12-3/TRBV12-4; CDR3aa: CASNNHAGTANYGYTF; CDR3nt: TGTGCCAGCAACAACCATGCAGGGACAGCTAACTATGGCTACACCTTC
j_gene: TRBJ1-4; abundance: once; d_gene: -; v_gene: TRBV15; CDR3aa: CATGREFSKLFF; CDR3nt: TGTGCCACCGGCAGAGAATTTTCCAAACTGTTTTTT
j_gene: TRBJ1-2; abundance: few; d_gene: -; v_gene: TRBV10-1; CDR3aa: CASSEDPGVNYGYTF; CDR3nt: TGCGCCAGCAGTGAAGATCCGGGGGTGAACTATGGCTACACCTTC
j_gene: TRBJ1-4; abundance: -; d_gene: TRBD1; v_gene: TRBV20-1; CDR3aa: CSARGGQNNEKLFF; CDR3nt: TGCAGTGCTAGGGGGGGACAGAATAATGAAAAACTGTTTTTT
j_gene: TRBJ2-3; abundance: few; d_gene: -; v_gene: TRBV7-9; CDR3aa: CASRNRRESGTDTQYF; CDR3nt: TGTGCCAGCAGGAACAGACGCGAAAGCGGCACAGATACGCAGTATTTT
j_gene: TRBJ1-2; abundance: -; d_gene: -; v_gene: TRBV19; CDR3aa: CASSEALQGYGYTF; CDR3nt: TGTGCCAGTAGTGAGGCACTACAGGGCTATGGCTACACCTTC
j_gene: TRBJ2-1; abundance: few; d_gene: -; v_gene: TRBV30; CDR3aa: CAWSAGWGSSYNEQFF; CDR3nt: TGTGCCTGGAGTGCGGGTTGGGGCAGCTCCTACAATGAGCAGTTCTTC
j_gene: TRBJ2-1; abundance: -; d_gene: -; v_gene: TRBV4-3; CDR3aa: CASSTWGGSNEQFF; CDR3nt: TGCGCCAGCAGCACCTGGGGGGGCTCAAACGAGCAGTTCTTC
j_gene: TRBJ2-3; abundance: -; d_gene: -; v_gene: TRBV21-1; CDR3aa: CASSSDRADTQYF; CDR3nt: TGTGCCAGCAGCAGCGACAGGGCAGATACGCAGTATTTT
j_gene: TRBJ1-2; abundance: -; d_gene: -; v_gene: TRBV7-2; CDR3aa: CASSLTSRSGYGYTF; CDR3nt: TGTGCCAGCAGCTTAACATCGCGGTCGGGTTATGGCTACACCTTC
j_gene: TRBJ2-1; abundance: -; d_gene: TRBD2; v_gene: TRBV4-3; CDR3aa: CASSQDIPTSFGDEQFF; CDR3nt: TGCGCCAGCAGCCAAGATATTCCGACTAGCTTTGGGGATGAGCAGTTCTTC
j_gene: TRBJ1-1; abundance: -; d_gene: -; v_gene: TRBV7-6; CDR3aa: CASSPGLDTEAFF; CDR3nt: TGTGCCAGCAGCCCGGGTTTGGACACTGAAGCTTTCTTT
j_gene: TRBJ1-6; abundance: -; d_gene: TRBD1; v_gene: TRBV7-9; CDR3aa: CASSLGQGSSYNSPLHF; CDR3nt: TGTGCCAGCAGCCTAGGACAGGGGAGCTCCTATAATTCACCCCTCCACTTT
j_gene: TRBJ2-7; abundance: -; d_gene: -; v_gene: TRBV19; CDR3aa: CASSMGPTTYEQYF; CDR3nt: TGTGCCAGTAGTATGGGTCCCACGACCTACGAGCAGTACTTC
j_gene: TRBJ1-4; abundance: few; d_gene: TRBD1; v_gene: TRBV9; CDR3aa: CASSIGQGQDNEKLFF; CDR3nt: TGTGCCAGCAGCATTGGACAGGGGCAAGATAATGAAAAACTGTTTTTT
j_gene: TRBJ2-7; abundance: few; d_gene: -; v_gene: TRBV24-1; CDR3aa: CATPGTLETQAYEQYF; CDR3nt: TGTGCCACCCCTGGGACACTGGAGACTCAGGCCTACGAGCAGTACTTC
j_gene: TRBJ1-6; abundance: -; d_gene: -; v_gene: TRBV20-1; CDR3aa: CSARDRAARHSPPHF; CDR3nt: TGCAGTGCTAGAGACCGGGCCGCGAGACATTCACCCCCCCACTTT
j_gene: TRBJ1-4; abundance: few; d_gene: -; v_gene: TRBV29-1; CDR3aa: CSVAGRENEKLFF; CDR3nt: TGCAGCGTTGCCGGCAGGGAAAATGAAAAACTGTTTTTT
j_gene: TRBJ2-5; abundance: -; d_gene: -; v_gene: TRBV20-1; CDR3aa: CSARAWGPRANEQYF; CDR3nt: TGCAGTGCTAGGGCGTGGGGGCCCCGGGCCAATGAGCAGTACTTC
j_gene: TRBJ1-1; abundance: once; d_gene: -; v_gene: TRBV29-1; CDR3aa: CSVAQRLSTEAFF; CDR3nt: TGCAGCGTTGCGCAGCGCTTGAGCACTGAAGCTTTCTTT
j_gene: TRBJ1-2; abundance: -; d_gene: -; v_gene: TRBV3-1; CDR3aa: CASSRSRAPQGYGYTF; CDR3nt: TGTGCCAGCAGCCGCTCCCGGGCCCCTCAAGGCTATGGCTACACCTTC
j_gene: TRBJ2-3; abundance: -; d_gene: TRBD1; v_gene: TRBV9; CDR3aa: CASSVDQGVTDTQYF; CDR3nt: TGTGCCAGCAGCGTAGATCAGGGGGTCACAGATACGCAGTATTTT
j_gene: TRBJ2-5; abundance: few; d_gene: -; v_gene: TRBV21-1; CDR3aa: CASSRGPPETQYF; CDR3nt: TGTGCCAGCAGCAGAGGCCCCCCAGAGACCCAGTACTTC
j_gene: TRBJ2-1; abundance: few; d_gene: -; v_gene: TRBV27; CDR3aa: CASSSGHMREQFF; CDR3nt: TGTGCCAGCAGTTCGGGACACATGCGGGAGCAGTTCTTC
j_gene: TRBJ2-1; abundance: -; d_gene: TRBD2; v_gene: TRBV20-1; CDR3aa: CSARGLAGVHNEQFF; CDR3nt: TGCAGTGCTAGGGGACTAGCGGGGGTTCACAATGAGCAGTTCTTC
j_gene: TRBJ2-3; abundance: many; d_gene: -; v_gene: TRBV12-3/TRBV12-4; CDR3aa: CASSSIGTDTQYF; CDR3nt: TGTGCCAGCAGCTCAATCGGGACAGATACGCAGTATTTT
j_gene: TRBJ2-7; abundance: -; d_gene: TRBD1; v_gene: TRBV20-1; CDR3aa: CSATGTGYDEQYF; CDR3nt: TGCAGTGCTACCGGGACAGGGTACGACGAGCAGTACTTC
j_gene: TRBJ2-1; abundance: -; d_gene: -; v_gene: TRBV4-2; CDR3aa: CASSQGLEANEQFF; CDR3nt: TGTGCCAGCAGCCAAGGCCTAGAGGCGAATGAGCAGTTCTTC
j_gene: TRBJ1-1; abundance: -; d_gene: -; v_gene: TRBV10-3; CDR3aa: CAIKQGRMDTEAFF; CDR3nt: TGTGCCATCAAGCAGGGGAGGATGGACACTGAAGCTTTCTTT